These T cell receptor beta chains were read from a single sample in a study of blood T cell repertoires in COVID-19. Repertoires were generated with immunoSEQ multiplex PCR, while TCRdb's copy carries only in-frame clones and drops some. The sample has about 180,000 clones; roughly 88% are singletons. Sequenced material: PBMCs or T cells enriched from blood (not recorded which). These receptors were collected from a woman aged 18-30 years who had recovered from COVID-19. The CDR3 runs from the conserved cysteine through the conserved F or W. D genes are given only for firm matches. Clone size appears in some rows only: once, few, many, or a class for an expanded clone.

TRBV29-1	.	TRBJ2-2	TRBD2	TGCAGCGTGGGTTCGGCTAGCGGGGTCGGGGGCACCGGGGAGCTGTTTTTT	CSVGSASGVGGTGELFF
TRBV28	.	TRBJ1-5	.	TGTGCCAGCAGTTTATTCGGGACTTGGAGCAATCAGCCCCAGCATTTT	CASSLFGTWSNQPQHF
TRBV5-1	.	TRBJ2-2	.	TGCGCCAGCAGCTTGGATGGGGGCGCGAACACCGGGGAGCTGTTTTTT	CASSLDGGANTGELFF
TRBV20-1	.	TRBJ2-5	TRBD1	TGCAGTGCCCTGACAGGGACGACCCAGTACTTC	CSALTGTTQYF
TRBV10-3	few	TRBJ1-3	TRBD1	TGTGCCATCAGTGGTTCCACAAGAGACAGGGTAGAAAACACCATATATTTT	CAISGSTRDRVENTIYF
TRBV19	.	TRBJ2-7	.	TGTGCCAGTAGGCCTCGGGACTCCTACGCTAACGAGCAGTACTTC	CASRPRDSYANEQYF
TRBV5-1	once	TRBJ2-7	TRBD1	TGCGCCAGCAGCGGGACAGGGGTCGACTACGAGCAGTACTTC	CASSGTGVDYEQYF
TRBV21-1	.	TRBJ2-7	.	TGTGCCAGCAGCAAAGGGGCAAGTCAAAAGCAGTACTTC	CASSKGASQKQYF
TRBV7-9	.	TRBJ1-2	TRBD1	TGTGCCAGCAGCTTCGGAGACAGGGGATATGGCTACACCTTC	CASSFGDRGYGYTF
TRBV28	.	TRBJ1-2	TRBD1	TGTGCCAGCAGCCCGATACCGGGACAGGCCTTCTATGGCTACACCTTC	CASSPIPGQAFYGYTF
TRBV27	.	TRBJ2-1	TRBD1	TGTGCCAGCAGTTTAGGACAGGGGCGTTCCTACAATGAGCAGTTCTTC	CASSLGQGRSYNEQFF
TRBV21-1	.	TRBJ2-6	.	TGTGCCAGCAGCAGACTTCCGATGATCGGGGGACAGTGGATATTATACTCTGGGGCCAACGTCCTGACTTTC	CASSRLPMIGGQWILYSGANVLTF
TRBV6-5	few	TRBJ2-7	TRBD1	TGTGCCAGCAGTCGCCACCTTGGGACAGGGGTTAAGCAGTACTTC	CASSRHLGTGVKQYF
TRBV9	.	TRBJ2-3	TRBD2	TGTGCCAGCAGCGACCTAGCGGAGCCCACAGATACGCAGTATTTT	CASSDLAEPTDTQYF
TRBV28	.	TRBJ1-4	.	TGTGCCAGCAGTTCCGTGGGCGAAAAACTGTTTTTT	CASSSVGEKLFF
TRBV10-1	.	TRBJ1-5	TRBD1	TGCGCCAGCAGCTCGACAGGGTTTCAGCCCCAGCATTTT	CASSSTGFQPQHF
TRBV5-1	once	TRBJ2-1	TRBD2	TGCGCCAGCAGCTTTTCCCCTTCTAGCGGGGGGAATGAGCAGTTCTTC	CASSFSPSSGGNEQFF
TRBV5-6	.	TRBJ2-4	TRBD2	TGTGCCAGCAGCCAGATTGTGCTAGCGGGAGGGGTGGCCAAAAACATTCAGTACTTC	CASSQIVLAGGVAKNIQYF
TRBV12-3/TRBV12-4	.	TRBJ2-5	TRBD2	TGTGCCAGCAGTCGACTAGCGCAAGAGACCCAGTACTTC	CASSRLAQETQYF
TRBV2	.	TRBJ2-7	TRBD1	TGTGCCAGCAGTCCCGACAGGGGTGCCCTCTACGAGCAGTACTTC	CASSPDRGALYEQYF
TRBV27	once	TRBJ1-2	.	TGTGCCAGCAGTTTATCGATCAGCTATGGCTACACCTTC	CASSLSISYGYTF
TRBV6-5	.	TRBJ2-2	.	TGTGCCACAACGGACAGTTCGAACACCGGGGAGCTGTTTTTT	CATTDSSNTGELFF
TRBV14	.	TRBJ1-2	TRBD1	TGTGCCAGCAGCCAAGGAACAGGGGGCGCCACTGGCTACACCTTC	CASSQGTGGATGYTF
TRBV10-3	.	TRBJ2-1	TRBD2	TGTGCCATCAGTGGGAATAGCGGGGGGGCCGGCGATGAGCAGTTCTTC	CAISGNSGGAGDEQFF
TRBV5-1	.	TRBJ2-7	.	TGCGCCAGCAGCTTGGATGGGACTGGGTACGAGCAGTACTTC	CASSLDGTGYEQYF
TRBV28	.	TRBJ2-7	TRBD2	TGTGCCAGCAGTTTTGGGACTAGCGGGGGGCCCTACGAGCAGTACTTC	CASSFGTSGGPYEQYF
TRBV10-3	.	TRBJ1-5	.	TGTGCCATCAGTGAGTCGCCAGCGGGTAGCAATCAGCCCCAGCATTTT	CAISESPAGSNQPQHF
TRBV9	.	TRBJ2-3	TRBD2	TGTGCCAGCAGCGTGGATGGGACTAGCGGGGGTAGAACGCAGTATTTT	CASSVDGTSGGRTQYF
TRBV10-3	.	TRBJ2-5	.	TGTGCCATCAGTGAGTCCGCGACAGATCAAGAGACCCAGTACTTC	CAISESATDQETQYF
TRBV4-1	few	TRBJ1-5	.	TGCGCCAGCAGCTCCGGGGGGGCTGGACGGAGCAATCAGCCCCAGCATTTT	CASSSGGAGRSNQPQHF
TRBV3-1/TRBV3-2	.	TRBJ2-3	.	TGTGCCAGCAGCCACCAAGGAGGGTCCACAGGAGATACGCAGTATTTT	CASSHQGGSTGDTQYF
TRBV2	.	TRBJ2-7	.	TGTGCCAGCAGTGAACCAGGGTTCTACGAGCAGTACTTC	CASSEPGFYEQYF
TRBV4-1	.	TRBJ2-7	.	TGCGCCAGCAGCCACGGGAAGGAGTCATACGAGCAGTACTTC	CASSHGKESYEQYF
TRBV11-2	.	TRBJ1-5	.	TGTGCCAGCAGCGAGGGAGCTGATAGCAATCAGCCCCAGCATTTT	CASSEGADSNQPQHF
TRBV10-3	.	TRBJ2-2	TRBD2	TGTGCCATCAGTGGAAATAGCGGGGTGAACACCGGGGAGCTGTTTTTT	CAISGNSGVNTGELFF
TRBV29-1	.	TRBJ2-3	TRBD2	TGCAGCGTGTATAAGCGGGGGGGCTCCACGCAGTATTTT	CSVYKRGGSTQYF
TRBV4-1	.	TRBJ2-5	.	TGCGCCAGCAGCCCTACTTGGCAGGACCAAGAGACCCAGTACTTC	CASSPTWQDQETQYF
TRBV19	.	TRBJ1-3	TRBD1	TGTGCCAGTACCTATACAGGGGGCTCTGGAAACACCATATATTTT	CASTYTGGSGNTIYF
TRBV5-5	.	TRBJ2-7	TRBD1	TGTGCCAGCAGCTTCCGGGACAGGGAAACCTACGAGCAGTACTTC	CASSFRDRETYEQYF
TRBV24-1	.	TRBJ2-7	.	TGTGCCACCAGTGATCGACTAGGTCGGGACGAGCAGTACTTC	CATSDRLGRDEQYF
TRBV19	.	TRBJ2-7	.	TGTGCCAGTAGTATAAGACCGGGACAAAGCTACGAGCAGTACTTC	CASSIRPGQSYEQYF
TRBV6-5	.	TRBJ2-5	TRBD1	TGTGCCAGCAGTCAAACATGGACAGGGGGAGAGACCCAGTACTTC	CASSQTWTGGETQYF
TRBV18	.	TRBJ1-1	.	TGTGCCAGCTCACCTCGCCGGGACACTGAAGCTTTCTTT	CASSPRRDTEAFF
TRBV7-2	once	TRBJ2-2	TRBD1	TGTGCCAGCAGACGCGACAGGGGCAGCACCGGGGAGCTGTTTTTT	CASRRDRGSTGELFF
TRBV2	once	TRBJ1-6	.	TGTGCCAGCAGTGAAAACCCGGTGGCCCTCCACTTT	CASSENPVALHF
TRBV6-5	.	TRBJ1-2	TRBD1	TGTGCCAGCAGGAGACAGGGATTGGGCTATGGCTACACCTTC	CASRRQGLGYGYTF
TRBV18	.	TRBJ2-5	TRBD1	TGTGCCAGCTCGCCTGGGACAGGGGAGTTGACCCAGTACTTC	CASSPGTGELTQYF
TRBV28	.	TRBJ1-1	.	TGTGCCAGCAACCTAAACACTGAAGCTTTCTTT	CASNLNTEAFF
TRBV9	.	TRBJ2-7	.	TGTGCCAGCAGCGTAGGACTCCACACCTACGAGCAGTACTTC	CASSVGLHTYEQYF
TRBV3-1/TRBV3-2	.	TRBJ1-3	TRBD1	TGTGCCAGCAGCCAAGAGGGGACAGCTAGAAACACCATATATTTT	CASSQEGTARNTIYF
TRBV28	.	TRBJ2-2	.	TGTGCCAGCAGTGACCAGGCCCTTGAGGGCGGGGAGCTGTTTTTT	CASSDQALEGGELFF
TRBV27	.	TRBJ1-1	.	TGTGCCAGCAGTCTGGGGGGGAACACTGAAGCTTTCTTT	CASSLGGNTEAFF
TRBV11-3	.	TRBJ2-1	TRBD2	TGTGCCAGTGGGACTAGCGGCGACAATGAGCAGTTCTTC	CASGTSGDNEQFF
TRBV11-2	.	TRBJ1-6	TRBD1	TGTGCCAGCAGCTTGACAGGGGAGGCACCCCTCCACTTT	CASSLTGEAPLHF
TRBV27	once	TRBJ2-2	.	TGTGCCAGCAGTTTAAGAACTCCCGGGACTAACACCGGGGAGCTGTTTTTT	CASSLRTPGTNTGELFF